This is a list of T cell receptor beta chains from one sample in a study of T cells in Graves' hyperthyroidism and ophthalmopathy. TCRdb recomputed calls from the multiplex PCR reads with MiXCR, one row per CDR3 protein. The sample contains under 350,000 distinct CDR3 sequences, 15% to 20% of which appear only once. The sample consisted of blood. The receptor source for this set is a woman aged 50 to 60 with Graves' hyperthyroidism. Both conserved end residues are part of each CDR3. Each record gives: V gene, CDR3 length, clone size, J gene, D gene, CDR3 protein, CDR3 DNA. A D gene is named only where the DNA matches it firmly. Clone size, where shown, is once, few, many, or a class for clones that have expanded.

TRBV20-1	12	.	TRBJ1-2	.	CSASVSAYGYTF	TGCAGTGCTAGCGTGTCAGCTTATGGCTACACCTTC
TRBV27	16	.	TRBJ2-1	TRBD1	CANSHEGQGIYNEQFF	TGTGCCAACAGCCATGAGGGACAGGGGATATACAATGAGCAGTTCTTC
TRBV18	14	few	TRBJ1-5	.	CASSRQNLNQPQHF	TGTGCCAGCTCACGTCAAAACTTGAATCAGCCCCAGCATTTT
TRBV7-9	14	few	TRBJ2-1	.	CATGGTHNYNEQFF	TGTGCCACCGGAGGGACGCACAACTACAATGAGCAGTTCTTC
TRBV4-1	15	.	TRBJ1-4	TRBD1	CASSQTGTANEKLFF	TGCGCCAGCAGCCAAACCGGGACAGCTAATGAAAAACTGTTTTTT
TRBV7-9	15	.	TRBJ1-2	TRBD1	CASSLADREAYGYTF	TGTGCCAGCAGCTTAGCTGACAGGGAGGCTTATGGCTACACCTTC
TRBV6-1	13	many	TRBJ1-1	.	CASSEAQATEAFF	TGTGCCAGCAGTGAGGCGCAGGCCACTGAAGCTTTCTTT
TRBV2	15	.	TRBJ2-7	TRBD2	CASSDGTSGRNEQYF	TGTGCCAGCAGTGACGGGACTAGCGGGAGAAACGAGCAGTACTTC
TRBV12-3/TRBV12-4	15	many	TRBJ2-5	.	CASSLDGVSRETQYF	TGTGCCAGCAGTTTGGATGGGGTTTCTAGAGAGACCCAGTACTTC
TRBV27	16	.	TRBJ2-3	TRBD2	CASSGLANRRTDTQYF	TGTGCCAGCTCCGGACTAGCCAATCGGCGCACAGATACGCAGTATTTT
TRBV7-9	11	few	TRBJ2-2	TRBD2	CAAGVTGELFF	TGTGCCGCGGGGGTCACCGGGGAGCTGTTTTTT
TRBV13	16	many	TRBJ2-3	.	CASSYYQRVGTDTQYF	TGTGCCAGCAGCTACTACCAGCGGGTGGGCACAGATACGCAGTATTTT
TRBV12-3/TRBV12-4	14	.	TRBJ1-2	.	CASSHKEGVHGYTF	TGTGCCAGCAGTCACAAGGAGGGGGTCCATGGCTACACCTTC
TRBV6-1	16	few	TRBJ2-5	.	CASSESVGEVQETQYF	TGTGCCAGCAGTGAATCCGTAGGTGAGGTCCAAGAGACCCAGTACTTC
TRBV3-1	14	many	TRBJ2-7	.	CASSLESGRDEQYF	TGTGCCAGCAGCCTAGAATCAGGCCGGGACGAGCAGTACTTC
TRBV7-2	15	many	TRBJ2-5	.	CASSLFRGTEETQYF	TGTGCCAGCAGCTTATTTCGGGGTACGGAAGAGACCCAGTACTTC
TRBV30	13	.	TRBJ2-4	.	CACRLLAKNIQYF	TGTGCCTGCCGACTTCTAGCCAAAAACATTCAGTACTTC
TRBV11-1	13	many	TRBJ2-1	.	CASSLAGSDEQFF	TGTGCCAGCAGCTTAGCAGGGAGCGATGAGCAGTTCTTC
TRBV13	15	many	TRBJ2-1	.	CASSTDRVSGAEQFF	TGTGCCAGCAGCACCGACAGGGTAAGCGGGGCTGAGCAGTTCTTC
TRBV10-2	13	.	TRBJ1-1	.	CAGGRQLNTEAFF	TGCGCCGGCGGAAGACAATTGAACACTGAAGCTTTCTTT
TRBV6-1	14	.	TRBJ2-7	.	CASSEYLGTYEQYF	TGTGCCAGCAGTGAATATTTAGGGACCTACGAGCAGTACTTC
TRBV5-1	15	.	TRBJ2-3	.	CASKGGGTSTDTLYF	TGCGCCAGCAAGGGCGGCGGAACTAGCACAGATACGCTGTATTTT
TRBV5-1	15	few	TRBJ2-5	.	CASSFYDAEGETQYF	TGCGCCAGCAGCTTCTACGACGCGGAGGGAGAGACCCAGTACTTC
TRBV29-1	16	few	TRBJ1-2	TRBD1	CSVLSPGTGNNYGYTF	TGCAGCGTACTCTCCCCCGGGACAGGGAACAACTATGGCTACACCTTC
TRBV3-1	14	.	TRBJ2-5	.	CASSQESRAETQYF	TGTGCCAGCAGCCAAGAGTCCCGGGCGGAGACCCAGTACTTC
TRBV3-1	18	few	TRBJ2-1	TRBD2	CASSQVWTSGRAIDEQFF	TGTGCCAGCAGCCAAGTTTGGACTAGCGGGAGGGCCATAGATGAGCAGTTCTTC
TRBV30	16	.	TRBJ2-5	TRBD2	CAWSIRGSGRGKTQYF	TGTGCCTGGAGTATCAGAGGGAGCGGGAGGGGAAAGACCCAGTACTTC
TRBV11-2	15	many	TRBJ2-1	.	CASSPNGVSYNEQFF	TGTGCCAGCAGCCCCAACGGCGTCTCCTACAATGAGCAGTTCTTC
TRBV24-1	12	few	TRBJ2-3	.	CATSDLADTQYF	TGTGCCACCAGTGATTTGGCAGATACGCAGTATTTT
TRBV7-9	15	few	TRBJ1-2	.	CASSFTGNTNYGYTF	TGTGCCAGCAGCTTTACAGGGAATACTAACTATGGCTACACCTTC